This T cell receptor (beta chain) was recorded in a study of beta chain features in type 1 diabetes. Whole-study findings and limits: Reduced insertions and increased deletions marked VDJ junctions in type 1 diabetes patients.

The sequenced template was cDNA made from the entire isolated RNA. Profiled with immunoSEQ multiplex PCR; TCRdb holds only in-frame clones, not every one. This table holds under 300,000 clones, around 7.8% found once. CDR1 is SEHNR, CDR2 FQNEAQ, per germline (reference sequence). This CDR3 is built from 15 residues. Trimming took 5 bases from V and 1 from J; bases not matched to a gene: 5. There are a few counts of this clone. The antigen remains undetermined. What was sequenced was central memory CD4+ T cells from blood. This clonotype was obtained from a young woman in good health. This chain uses TRBV7-9 with TRBJ1-3; 7 bases fit TRBD1. In nucleotides, the CDR3 is TGTGCCAGCAGCCCCACGACAGGGTCTGGAAACACCATATATTTT. Its protein product is CASSPTTGSGNTIYF.